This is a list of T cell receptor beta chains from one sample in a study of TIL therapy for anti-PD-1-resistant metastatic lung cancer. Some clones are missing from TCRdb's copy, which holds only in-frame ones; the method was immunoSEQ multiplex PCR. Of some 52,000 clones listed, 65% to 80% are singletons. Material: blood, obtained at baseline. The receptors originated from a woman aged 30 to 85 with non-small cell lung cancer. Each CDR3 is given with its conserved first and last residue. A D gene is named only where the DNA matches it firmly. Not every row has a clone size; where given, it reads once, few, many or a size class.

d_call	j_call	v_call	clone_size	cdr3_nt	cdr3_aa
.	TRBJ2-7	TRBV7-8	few	TGTGCCAGCAGTGTCTGGGGATCCTACGAGCAGTACTTC	CASSVWGSYEQYF
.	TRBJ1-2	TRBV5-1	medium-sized	TGCGCCAGCAGAGGGACGGATGCCAACTATGGCTACACCTTC	CASRGTDANYGYTF
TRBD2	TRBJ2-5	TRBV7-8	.	TGTGCCAGCAGCTTTGCGGGCGGGAGTAATGTAGAGACCCAGTACTTC	CASSFAGGSNVETQYF
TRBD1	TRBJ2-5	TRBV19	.	TGTGCCAGTAGTACCGACCGGGACAGGCAAGAGACCCAGTACTTC	CASSTDRDRQETQYF
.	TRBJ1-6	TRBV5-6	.	TGTGCCAGCAGCTTCAATTCTTATAATTCACCCCTCCACTTT	CASSFNSYNSPLHF
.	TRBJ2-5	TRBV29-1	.	TGCAGCGTTGTGGTGGGGAACCAAGAGACCCAGTACTTC	CSVVVGNQETQYF
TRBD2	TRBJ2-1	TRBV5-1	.	TGCGCCAGCAGCGCGGGACTAGCGGGGCCGTTTAGCTCCTACAATGAGCAGTTCTTC	CASSAGLAGPFSSYNEQFF
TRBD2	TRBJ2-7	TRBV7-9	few	TGTGCCAGCAGCGTACTAGCGGGAGGGGCCTACGAGCAGTACTTC	CASSVLAGGAYEQYF
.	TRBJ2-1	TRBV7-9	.	TGTGCCAGCAGCTTAATCTCAAGAGCGTACAATGAGCAGTTCTTC	CASSLISRAYNEQFF
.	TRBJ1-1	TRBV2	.	TGTGCCAGCAGTGGAGTCCGTATTCTTGAAGCTTTCTTT	CASSGVRILEAFF
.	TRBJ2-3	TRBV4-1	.	TGCGCCAGCAGCCAAGCGTGGTCCGGAAGCGGGAGCACAGATACGCAGTATTTT	CASSQAWSGSGSTDTQYF
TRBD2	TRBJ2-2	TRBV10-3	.	TGTGCCATCAGTCTCGGGACTAGCGGGAGTAGGGGCACCGGGGAGCTGTTTTTT	CAISLGTSGSRGTGELFF
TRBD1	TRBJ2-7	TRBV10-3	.	TGTGCCATCAGTGGCCGGACAGGGGGCGGGTACGAGCAGTACTTC	CAISGRTGGGYEQYF
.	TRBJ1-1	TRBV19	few	TGTGCCAGTAGGAGAGGACATTGGGGGAACACTGAAGCTTTCTTT	CASRRGHWGNTEAFF
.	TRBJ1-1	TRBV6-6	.	TGTGCCAGCAGTTACAGAGTCTCGAACACTGAAGCTTTCTTT	CASSYRVSNTEAFF
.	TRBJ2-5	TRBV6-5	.	TGTGCCAGCAGCGCAAGGAGGCAACTCCAAGAGACCCAGTACTTC	CASSARRQLQETQYF
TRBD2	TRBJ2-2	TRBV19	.	TGTGCCAGTAGTATAGCCAGGACTAGCGGGAGGGCCTCCGCCGGGGAGCTGTTTTTT	CASSIARTSGRASAGELFF
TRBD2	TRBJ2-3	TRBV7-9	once	TGTGCCAGCAGCTTAAACCCCAAAGCGGGGGGCCAGCGGGCAGATACGCAGTATTTT	CASSLNPKAGGQRADTQYF
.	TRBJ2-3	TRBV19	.	TGTGCCAGTAGTATAGAAATCGGGGGAACGCAGTATTTT	CASSIEIGGTQYF